These 3 T cell receptor beta chains came from one sample sequenced in a study of cytomegalovirus exposure and HLA in healthy donors (dated by TCRdb to the late 2010s). Library generation was performed with the immunoSEQ multiplex PCR assay. For the multiplex PCR, a mixture combining 60 forward primers for TCR Vbeta segments and 13 reverse primers for TCR Jbeta segments was used. The source is immuneACCESS, and TCRdb retained only in-frame sequences with V and J called. Part of the clones is not carried over; for the studies checked, unresolved V genes explain less than half of this, and the remainder is unexplained. Present in this sample are about 55,000 clones, roughly 60% of which were seen just once. Around 11% of the sample rests with the top ten. The specimen was PBMCs. Receptor source: a human donor in good health.

The chain recombines TRBV4-1 with TRBJ1-1, with D maybe TRBD1 (5 bases). This CDR3 has 12 amino acids. From germline, CDR1 is MGHRA and CDR2 YSYEKL. Trimming cost V 6 bases and J 11 bases, with 16 bases left between them. In DNA, the CDR3 is TGCGCCAGCAGACAATATCTTGGGGCTGCTTTCTTT. It yields the protein CASRQYLGAAFF.

The chain recombines TRBV30 with TRBJ2-2; no reliable D call. V was pared by 7 bases and J by 2 bases, with 17 bases between. CDR3 length: 15 amino acids. The germline V gene has CDR1 GTSNPN and CDR2 SVGIG (reference sequence). DNA for the CDR3: TGTGCCTCCGCTGGGCAGGCATATAACACCGGGGAGCTGTTTTTT. It codes for CASAGQAYNTGELFF. Full variable domain (missing parts from reference TRBV30 and TRBJ2-2): SQTIHQWPATLVQPVGSPLSLECTVEGTSNPNLYWYRQAAGRGLQLLFYSVGIGQISSEVPQNLSASRPQDRQFILSSKKLLLSDSGFYLCASAGQAYNTGELFFGEGSRLTVL.

The sample holds a few counts of this clone. J is TRBJ1-2 and V is TRBV30; D is ambiguous. The CDR3 loop spans 13 amino acids. V lost 0 bases and J 4 bases, leaving 9 bases between the germline ends. The V gene's germline CDR1 is GTSNPN and CDR2 SVGIG (reference sequence). This CDR3 reads CAWSVSSLYGYTF. For the CDR3, the DNA is TGTGCCTGGAGTGTGTCGTCCCTCTATGGCTACACCTTC.